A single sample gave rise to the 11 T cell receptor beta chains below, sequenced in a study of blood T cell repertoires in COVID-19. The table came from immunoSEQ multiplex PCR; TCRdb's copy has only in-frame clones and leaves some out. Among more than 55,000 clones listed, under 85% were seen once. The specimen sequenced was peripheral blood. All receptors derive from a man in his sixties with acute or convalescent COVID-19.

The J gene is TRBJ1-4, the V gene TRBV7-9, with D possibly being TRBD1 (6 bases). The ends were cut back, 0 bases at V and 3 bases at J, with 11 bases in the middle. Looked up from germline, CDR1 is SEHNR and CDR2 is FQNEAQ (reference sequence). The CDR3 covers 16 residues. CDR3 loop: CASSLAGGLPNEKLFF. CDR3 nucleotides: TGTGCCAGCAGCTTAGCGGGGGGGCTACCTAATGAAAAACTGTTTTTT.

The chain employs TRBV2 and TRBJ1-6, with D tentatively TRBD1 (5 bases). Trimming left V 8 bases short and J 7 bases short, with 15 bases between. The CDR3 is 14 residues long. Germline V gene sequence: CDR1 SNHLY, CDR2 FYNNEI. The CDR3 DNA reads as TGTGCCAGCGGCGAATCGACAGCCAATTCACCCCTCCACTTT. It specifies CASGESTANSPLHF.

CDR3 region: CASTGQTNEKLFF. The CDR3 coding sequence is TGTGCCAGCACAGGGCAAACTAATGAAAAACTGTTTTTT. The chain links TRBV2 to TRBJ1-4, with a weak D call TRBD1 (5 bases). With 7 bases removed from V and 1 base from J, the gap between germline ends came to 7 bases. The CDR3 extends over 13 amino acids. Germline CDR1 SNHLY, CDR2 FYNNEI.

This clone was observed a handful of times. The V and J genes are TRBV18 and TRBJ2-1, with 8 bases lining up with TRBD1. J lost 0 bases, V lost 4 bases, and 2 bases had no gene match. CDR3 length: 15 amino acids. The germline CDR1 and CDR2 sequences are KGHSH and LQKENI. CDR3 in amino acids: CASSQGQGSYNEQFF. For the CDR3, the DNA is TGTGCCAGCTCACAAGGACAGGGCTCCTACAATGAGCAGTTCTTC.

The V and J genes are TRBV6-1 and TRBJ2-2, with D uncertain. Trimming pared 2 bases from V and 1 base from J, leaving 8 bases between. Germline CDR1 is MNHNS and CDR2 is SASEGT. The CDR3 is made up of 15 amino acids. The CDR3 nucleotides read TGTGCCAGCAGTGAACGAGCAGGGAACACCGGGGAGCTGTTTTTT. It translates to CASSERAGNTGELFF.

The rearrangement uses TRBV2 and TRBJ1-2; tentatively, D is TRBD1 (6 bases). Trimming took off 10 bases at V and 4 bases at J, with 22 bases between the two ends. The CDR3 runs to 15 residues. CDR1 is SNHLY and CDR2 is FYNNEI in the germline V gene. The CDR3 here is CATAPGQSQFYGYTF. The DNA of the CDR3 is TGTGCCACCGCGCCCGGACAGTCTCAATTCTATGGCTACACCTTC.

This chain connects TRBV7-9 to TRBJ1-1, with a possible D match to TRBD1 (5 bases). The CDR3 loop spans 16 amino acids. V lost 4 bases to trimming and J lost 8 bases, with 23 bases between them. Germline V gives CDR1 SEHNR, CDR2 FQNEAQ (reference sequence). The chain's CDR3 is CASSSHEQALSLEAFF. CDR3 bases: TGTGCCAGCAGCTCCCACGAACAGGCCCTGTCCTTAGAAGCTTTCTTT.

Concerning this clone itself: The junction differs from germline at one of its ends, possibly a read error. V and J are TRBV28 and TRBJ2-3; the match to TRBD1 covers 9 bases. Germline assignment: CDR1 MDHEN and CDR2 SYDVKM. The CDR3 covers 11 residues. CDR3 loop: CASSSRDRENF. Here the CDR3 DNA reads TGTGCCAGCAGTAGCCGGGACAGGGAGAATTTT.

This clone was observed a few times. CDR3 sequence: CASSPSRGTRETQYF. For the CDR3, the DNA is TGCGCCAGCAGTCCCAGTCGGGGGACTCGGGAGACCCAGTACTTC. The chain couples TRBV4-1 to TRBJ2-5; the D gene is possibly TRBD2 (6 bases). The ends were cut back, 6 bases at V and 5 bases at J, with 19 bases in the middle. The CDR3 length is 15 residues. The germline gives CDR1 MGHRA, CDR2 YSYEKL.

Here the CDR3 DNA reads TGTGCCAGCAGCTTAAAGACTAGCGGGGTGACAGATACGCAGTATTTT. Translating gives CASSLKTSGVTDTQYF. This sequence joins TRBV5-4 and TRBJ2-3, with 11 bases lining up with TRBD2. The CDR3 contains 16 residues. CDR1 is SGHNT and CDR2 is YYREEE in the germline V gene (reference sequence). The trim removed 2 bases at V and 3 bases at J, leaving 5 bases unmatched.

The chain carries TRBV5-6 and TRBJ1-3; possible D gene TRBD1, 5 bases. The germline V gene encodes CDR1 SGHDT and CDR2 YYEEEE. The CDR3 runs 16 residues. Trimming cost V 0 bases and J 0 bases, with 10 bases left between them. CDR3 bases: TGTGCCAGCAGCTTGGGATGGGGCGTCTCTGGAAACACCATATATTTT. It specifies CASSLGWGVSGNTIYF.